These 28 T cell receptor beta chains were sequenced from one sample in a study of control samples from healthy donors and cancer patients. Clones were sequenced by immunoSEQ multiplex PCR, and TCRdb holds only the in-frame ones, with some missing. The profile shows about 120,000 clones, about 90% of them singletons. Sequenced material: blood. The receptors come from a man younger than 30 in good health.

The chain carries TRBV24-1 and TRBJ1-1; D remains unclear. Germline assignment: CDR1 KGHDR and CDR2 SFDVKD. The CDR3 length is 15 residues. V dropped 4 bases and J dropped 3 bases, with 14 bases sitting between them. CDR3 residues: CATSEGLGQDTEAFF. CDR3 nucleotide sequence: TGTGCCACCAGTGAGGGCTTAGGGCAGGACACTGAAGCTTTCTTT.

The V and J genes are TRBV21-1 and TRBJ2-2; the table's D call of TRBD2 was not tested on the DNA. TRBV21-1 is a pseudogene. There are 15 residues in the CDR3. The CDR3 nucleotides read TGTGCCAGCAAGGGGCTAGCGGGAGGGAGCGGGGAGCTGTTTTTT. Its protein is CASKGLAGGSGELFF.

The DNA of the CDR3 is TGCGCCAGCAGCTTGGTGACAGGGAGTAATGAGCAGTTCTTC. This codes for CASSLVTGSNEQFF. The genes are TRBV5-1 and TRBJ2-1, with TRBD1 matching over 7 bases. V gave up 0 bases and J gave up 7 bases; unmatched junction bases: 4. Germline V CDR1 and CDR2: SGHRS, YFSETQ. CDR3 size: 14 residues.

The chain has TRBV25-1 and TRBJ2-2, with D possibly TRBD2 on 6 matching bases. The V end lost 4 bases, the J end lost 7 bases, and 10 bases lay between the germline ends. Germline CDR1 reads MGHDK; CDR2 reads SYGVNS. This CDR3 region has 13 residues. The CDR3 loop is CASSATSLGELFF. The CDR3 DNA sequence: TGTGCCAGCAGTGCAACTAGCCTCGGGGAGCTGTTTTTT.

This clone was counted only a few times. The chain carries TRBV6-5 and TRBJ1-6, with D unclear. This CDR3 contains 15 residues. Germline loops: CDR1 MNHEY, CDR2 SVGAGI. V was cut by 4 bases and J by 10 bases, with 17 bases left in between. The CDR3 region is CASSSPRVSRSPLHF. CDR3 bases: TGTGCCAGCAGTTCCCCAAGGGTATCGCGGTCACCCCTCCACTTT.

The chain has TRBV5-1 and TRBJ1-5, with unresolved D. There are 14 residues in the CDR3. Germline V gene data show CDR1 as SGHRS and CDR2 as YFSETQ. V lost 0 bases to trimming and J lost 4 bases, with 8 bases between them. CDR3 DNA: TGCGCCAGCAGCTTGGGAGGGATTAATCAGCCCCAGCATTTT. This sequence encodes CASSLGGINQPQHF.

This clone was counted once. The chain is built from TRBV14 and TRBJ1-4, with D perhaps matching TRBD1 (5 bases). Trimming cost V 1 base and J 4 bases, with 13 bases left between them. This CDR3 is built from 16 residues. Per the germline V gene, CDR1 is SGHDN and CDR2 is FVKESK. The CDR3 protein is CASSQVEGAFNEKLFF. CDR3 DNA: TGTGCCAGCAGCCAAGTCGAAGGGGCCTTTAATGAAAAACTGTTTTTT.

This sequence joins TRBV9 and TRBJ2-7, with 9 bases that match TRBD1. Germline assignment: CDR1 SGDLS and CDR2 YYNGEE. CDR3 length: 13 residues. V shed 7 bases and J 7 bases; nucleotides not matched to a gene: 9. The CDR3 DNA reads TGTGCCAGCGGTGGGACAGGGTTTCAGGAGCAGTACTTC. It specifies CASGGTGFQEQYF.

V usage is TRBV14 and J usage is TRBJ2-2, with D uncertain. Germline-derived CDR1 and CDR2 are SGHDN and FVKESK. This CDR3 has 14 residues. Between the trimmed V and J ends, which lost 4 bases and 1 base, there was a span of 7 bases. The CDR3 spells CASSPPVNTGELFF. CDR3 sequence (DNA): TGTGCCAGCAGCCCGCCAGTGAACACCGGGGAGCTGTTTTTT.

This chain connects TRBV27 to TRBJ2-7; the match to TRBD2 covers 8 bases. The J call may be faulty, since TRBJ2-1 better matches the DNA end. The V gene's germline CDR1 is MNHEY and CDR2 SMNVEV (reference sequence). The CDR3 spans 14 residues. CDR3 nucleotides: TGTGCCAGCAGTTTAGGGACTAGACCCAATGAGCAGTTCTTC. Translation: CASSLGTRPNEQFF.

The J gene is TRBJ1-2, the V gene TRBV28; the D is unclear. Per germline, CDR1 MDHEN and CDR2 SYDVKM. CDR3 length equals 14 residues. V was clipped by 3 bases and J by 1 base, with 9 bases between them. The CDR3 bases are TGTGCCAGCAGTTTCCCCGGTTTTAACTATGGCTACACCTTC. Translating gives CASSFPGFNYGYTF.

J is TRBJ2-5 and V is TRBV5-1; 10 bases are shared with TRBD1. CDR1 is SGHRS and CDR2 is YFSETQ in the germline V gene. V shed 4 bases, J shed 2 bases, and the junction held 5 bases outside the gene matches. The CDR3 sequence is 15 residues long. CDR3 sequence reads: CASSKGQGTQETQYF. The CDR3 nucleotides read TGCGCCAGCAGCAAGGGACAGGGGACACAAGAGACCCAGTACTTC.

This clone was counted a single time. The rearrangement links TRBV28 to TRBJ1-1, with 7 bases that match TRBD1. V lost 6 bases, J lost 11 bases, and 12 bases stayed unmatched. The germline V gene encodes CDR1 MDHEN and CDR2 SYDVKM. The CDR3 has 13 residues. The CDR3 protein is CASSPGQSPDAFF. The CDR3, as DNA: TGTGCCAGCAGCCCGGGACAGTCGCCGGACGCTTTCTTT. The variable domain in full, completed from reference TRBV28 and TRBJ1-1, reads DVKVTQSSRYLVKRTGEKVFLECVQDMDHENMFWYRQDPGLGLRLIYFSYDVKMKEKGDIPEGYSVSREKKERFSLILESASTNQTSMYLCASSPGQSPDAFFGQGTRLTVV.

V usage is TRBV15 and J usage is TRBJ2-7; 13 positions agree with TRBD2. The length of the CDR3 is 19 residues. The V segment lost 3 bases and the J segment 4 bases; nucleotides outside the gene matches: 15. CDR1 LNHNV and CDR2 YYDKDF come from the germline V gene (reference sequence). For the CDR3, the DNA is TGTGCCACCAGCAGGGTGAGACGTGGACTAGCGGGAGAAGGGTACGAGCAGTACTTC. Translation gives CATSRVRRGLAGEGYEQYF.

This clone has more than one count but fewer than ten. The chain links TRBV4-1 to TRBJ1-1; D is uncertain. V dropped 1 base and J dropped 7 bases, with 7 bases sitting between them. Looked up from germline, CDR1 is MGHRA and CDR2 is YSYEKL. The CDR3 is 12 amino acids. CDR3 coding DNA: TGCGCCAGCAGCCAAGGGGGTTTTGAAGCTTTCTTT. It translates to CASSQGGFEAFF.

J is TRBJ1-2 and V is TRBV4-1; tentative D call: TRBD1 (6 bases). V lost 0 bases, J lost 2 bases, and 10 bases lay in between. CDR1 and CDR2 from the germline V gene are MGHRA and YSYEKL. The length of the CDR3 is 15 residues. The CDR3 nucleotides are TGCGCCAGCAGCCAAGACCCGCAGGGGAACTATGGCTACACCTTC. Protein: CASSQDPQGNYGYTF.

This chain joins TRBV4-3 and TRBJ2-1; D is uncertain. The CDR3 is 16 residues long. Germline assignment: CDR1 LGHNA and CDR2 YSLEER. Trimming removed 1 base from V and 10 bases from J, with 20 bases in between. The CDR3 bases are TGCGCCAGCAGCCAAGGACGGTATACTATTCGGCAGGAGCAGTTCTTC. Translation: CASSQGRYTIRQEQFF.

This sequence joins TRBV9 and TRBJ2-2; 9 nucleotides agree with TRBD2. V lost 3 bases to trimming and J lost 0 bases; unmatched junction nucleotides: 3. Germline assignment: CDR1 SGDLS and CDR2 YYNGEE. This CDR3 spans 16 amino acids. The CDR3 DNA is TGTGCCAGCAGCGCCGTAGCGGGGGCGAACACCGGGGAGCTGTTTTTT. This encodes CASSAVAGANTGELFF.

V gene TRBV7-2 combines with J gene TRBJ1-5; weak D call: TRBD1 (6 bases). Trimming shortened V by 5 bases and J by 0 bases, and 23 bases separated the two germline ends. CDR1 and CDR2 (germline): SGHTA, FQGNSA. This CDR3 spans 19 amino acids. CDR3 in amino acids: CASSPLGGGGGGSNQPQHF. Here the CDR3 DNA reads TGTGCCAGCAGCCCGCTGGGCGGGGGCGGGGGGGGTAGCAATCAGCCCCAGCATTTT.

The rearrangement uses TRBV7-7 and TRBJ2-2; TRBD2 might be the D (5 bases). The germline V gene encodes CDR1 SSHAT and CDR2 FNYEAQ (reference sequence). This CDR3 spans 14 amino acids. V was pared by 3 bases and J by 0 bases, with 5 bases between. CDR3 sequence (DNA): TGTGCCAGCAGCTTCGGGGCGAACACCGGGGAGCTGTTTTTT. Residues: CASSFGANTGELFF.

This rearrangement joins TRBV6-2 or TRBV6-3 to TRBJ2-7, with TRBD2 as a possible D gene (6 bases). The CDR3 loop spans 16 amino acids. In germline, CDR1 is MNHEY, CDR2 SVGEGT. With 7 bases removed from V and 6 bases from J, the gap between germline ends came to 25 bases. CDR3 in amino acids: CASTPLSGLTGLEQYF. The CDR3 bases are TGTGCCAGCACCCCATTGTCGGGACTTACCGGTCTCGAGCAGTACTTC.

The chain links TRBV14 to TRBJ2-1; a possible D gene is TRBD1 (6 bases). Germline V gene lookup returns CDR1 SGHDN and CDR2 FVKESK. The V gene lost 6 bases and the J gene lost 2 bases, with 17 bases spanning the gap. The CDR3 runs 16 residues. The CDR3 here is CASSRQTGLTYNEQFF. The CDR3 DNA follows: TGTGCCAGCAGTCGGCAAACAGGGTTGACCTACAATGAGCAGTTCTTC.

The chain employs TRBV24-1 and TRBJ2-1; TRBD1 aligns across 11 bases. This CDR3 contains 16 residues. With V trimmed by 4 bases and J by 4 bases, 5 bases remained unmatched. Germline CDR1 KGHDR, CDR2 SFDVKD. CDR3 region: CATSDLGQGEYNEQFF. CDR3 coding DNA: TGTGCCACCAGTGACCTGGGACAGGGGGAGTACAATGAGCAGTTCTTC.

The V call is TRBV10-3, the J call TRBJ2-7; no clear D. Germline lookup yields CDR1 ENHRY and CDR2 SYGVKD. The CDR3 extends over 13 amino acids. The V and J ends lost 4 bases and 6 bases respectively, with 13 bases between them. In DNA, the CDR3 is TGTGCCATCAGTGGCGCCAAGACCGGCGAGCAGTACTTC. Residues: CAISGAKTGEQYF.

This rearrangement joins TRBV5-1 to TRBJ2-7, with 10 positions matching TRBD1. CDR3 length: 14 residues. Trimming took 0 bases from V and 5 from J; bases not matched to a gene: 2. CDR1 and CDR2 (germline): SGHRS, YFSETQ. The CDR3 coding sequence is TGCGCCAGCAGCTTGGGGGACAGGGGCCACGAGCAGTACTTC. Translated: CASSLGDRGHEQYF.

The rearrangement uses TRBV14 and TRBJ1-2; D possibly corresponds to TRBD1 (6 bases). Germline V gene data show CDR1 as SGHDN and CDR2 as FVKESK. The CDR3 is 15 amino acids. Trimming shortened V by 1 base and J by 4 bases, and 13 bases separated the two germline ends. The DNA for the CDR3 is TGTGCCAGCAGCCAAGCATCAGGGGCTTTCTATGGCTACACCTTC. Its translation: CASSQASGAFYGYTF. Full variable domain (remainder filled in from reference TRBV14 and TRBJ1-2): EAGVTQFPSHSVIEKGQTVTLRCDPISGHDNLYWYRRVMGKEIKFLLHFVKESKQDESGMPNNRFLAERTGGTYSTLKVQPAELEDSGVYFCASSQASGAFYGYTFGSGTRLTVV.

The CDR3 nucleotides read TGTGCCAGCAGCTCAGGGCTAGCTAGCACAGATACGCAGTATTTT. Residues: CASSSGLASTDTQYF. The chain links TRBV7-9 to TRBJ2-3; D may be TRBD1 or TRBD2 (5 bases each). The CDR3 consists of 15 residues. Germline CDR1 and CDR2: SEHNR and FQNEAQ (reference sequence). Trimming removed 4 bases at V and 0 bases at J, with 11 bases between.

The rearrangement joins TRBV6-5 to TRBJ1-6, with 7 bases identical to TRBD1. CDR1 MNHEY and CDR2 SVGAGI come from the germline V gene. Losses at the gene ends were 4 bases for V and 9 bases for J; bases not matched to a gene: 12. This CDR3 has 16 residues. CDR3 sequence (DNA): TGTGCCAGCAGTTTCGGGACAGCGGGGGCGGGTTCACCCCTCCACTTT. Its protein product is CASSFGTAGAGSPLHF.